This TCR beta chain was sequenced in a study of response to subunit inactivated influenza vaccine. Whole-study results and caveats: The study's authors posited that every seasonal influenza vaccination enlists few new T cells.

This clonotype was detected only a few times. Its antigen is as yet unknown. CDR3 length equals 17 residues. Germline-derived CDR1 and CDR2 are SGHVS and FNYEAQ. Trimming cost V 4 bases and J 5 bases; bases outside gene matches: 6. Via MiXCR, TCRdb re-called the RT-PCR reads, giving one row per CDR3 protein. The sample has 590,000 or so distinct CDR3 sequences, around 15% seen once; the top ten hold 6.5% to 8%. The rearrangement uses TRBV7-6 and TRBJ2-2; 14 bases are shared with TRBD2. Sequencing was performed on PBMCs from blood, taken around two weeks before vaccination. The clonotype comes from a man aged 45 to 65 who received an inactivated influenza vaccine. In DNA form, the CDR3 reads TGTGCCAGCAGCTATTCCGGGACTAGCGGGAGTACCGGGGAGCTGTTTTTT. Its protein product is CASSYSGTSGSTGELFF.